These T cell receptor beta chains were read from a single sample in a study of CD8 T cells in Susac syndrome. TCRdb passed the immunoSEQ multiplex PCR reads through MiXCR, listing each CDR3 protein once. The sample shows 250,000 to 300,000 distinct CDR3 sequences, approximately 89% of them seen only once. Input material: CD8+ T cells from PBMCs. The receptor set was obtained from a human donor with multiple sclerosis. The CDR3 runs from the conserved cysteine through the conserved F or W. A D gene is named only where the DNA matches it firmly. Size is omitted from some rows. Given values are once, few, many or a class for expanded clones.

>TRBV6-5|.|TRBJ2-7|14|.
CASSYYAGEYEQYF
TGTGCCAGCAGTTACTATGCAGGGGAGTACGAGCAGTACTTC
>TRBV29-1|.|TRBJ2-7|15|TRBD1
CSVEGPGQGTYEQYF
TGCAGCGTTGAGGGCCCGGGACAGGGCACCTACGAGCAGTACTTC
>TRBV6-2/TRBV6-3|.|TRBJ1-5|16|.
CASSRTWESHNQPQHF
TGTGCCAGCAGTCGGACATGGGAAAGCCACAATCAGCCCCAGCATTTT
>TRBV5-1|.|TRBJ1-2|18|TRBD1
CASSLFARGRLLVYGYTF
TGCGCCAGCAGCTTGTTCGCCAGGGGGCGCCTTCTCGTCTATGGCTACACCTTC
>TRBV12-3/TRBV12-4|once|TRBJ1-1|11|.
CASLGGVEAFF
TGTGCCAGTCTCGGAGGGGTCGAAGCTTTCTTT
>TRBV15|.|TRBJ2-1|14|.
CATSREAGDNEQFF
TGTGCCACCAGCAGAGAAGCAGGGGACAATGAGCAGTTCTTC
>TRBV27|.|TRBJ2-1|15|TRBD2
CASSTGTTSVNEQFF
TGTGCCAGCAGTACCGGGACTACGTCTGTCAATGAGCAGTTCTTC
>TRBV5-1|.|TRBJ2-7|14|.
CASSLNGLNYEQYF
TGCGCCAGCAGCCTCAACGGGCTAAACTACGAGCAGTACTTC
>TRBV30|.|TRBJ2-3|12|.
CAWTEASNTQYF
TGTGCCTGGACGGAAGCCTCAAATACGCAGTATTTT
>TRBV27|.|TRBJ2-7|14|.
CASSLSDSGVEQYF
TGTGCCAGCAGTTTATCGGACAGTGGGGTCGAGCAGTACTTC
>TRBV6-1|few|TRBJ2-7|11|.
CASSEGFEQYF
TGTGCCAGCAGTGAAGGGTTCGAGCAGTACTTC
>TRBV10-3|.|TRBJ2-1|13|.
CAITDSSYNEQFF
TGTGCCATCACGGACAGCTCCTACAATGAGCAGTTCTTC
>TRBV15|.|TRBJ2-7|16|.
CATSNHRKDGPYEQYF
TGTGCCACCAGCAACCACCGAAAGGACGGCCCCTACGAGCAGTACTTC
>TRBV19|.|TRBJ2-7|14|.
CASSPAATTYEQYF
TGTGCCAGTAGTCCGGCGGCTACCACCTACGAGCAGTACTTC
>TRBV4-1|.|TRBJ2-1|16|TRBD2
CASSQESWGRADEQFF
TGCGCCAGCAGCCAAGAATCTTGGGGGAGGGCGGATGAGCAGTTCTTC
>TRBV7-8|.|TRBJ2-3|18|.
CASSFYPGAGPRGDTQYF
TGTGCCAGCAGCTTCTATCCTGGGGCTGGGCCCCGAGGAGATACGCAGTATTTT
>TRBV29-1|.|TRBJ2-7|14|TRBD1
CSAMGTGTGLEQYF
TGCAGCGCTATGGGGACAGGGACGGGGCTCGAGCAGTACTTC
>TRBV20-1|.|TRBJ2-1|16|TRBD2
CSAMTLSETSSNEQFF
TGCAGTGCTATGACCTTAAGCGAGACTAGCAGCAATGAGCAGTTCTTC
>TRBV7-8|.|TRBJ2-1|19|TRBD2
CASSSTSGRSSLKDNEQFF
TGTGCCAGCAGCTCGACTAGCGGGAGGAGCAGTTTAAAGGACAATGAGCAGTTCTTC
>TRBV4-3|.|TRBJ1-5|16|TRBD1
CASSQAGTVSNQPQHF
TGCGCCAGCAGCCAGGCCGGGACAGTTAGCAATCAGCCCCAGCATTTT
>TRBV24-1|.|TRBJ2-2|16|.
CATSDFPGTDTGELFF
TGTGCCACCAGTGACTTCCCCGGGACTGACACCGGGGAGCTGTTTTTT
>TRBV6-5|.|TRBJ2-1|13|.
CASSYSGLGEQFF
TGTGCCAGCAGTTACTCAGGTCTTGGTGAGCAGTTCTTC
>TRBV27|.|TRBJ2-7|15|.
CASSSLLLGSYEQYF
TGTGCCAGCAGTTCCCTCCTGTTGGGATCCTACGAGCAGTACTTC
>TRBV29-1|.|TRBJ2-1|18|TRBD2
CSVEGWASGVSSYNEQFF
TGCAGCGTTGAAGGTTGGGCTAGCGGGGTTAGCTCCTACAATGAGCAGTTCTTC
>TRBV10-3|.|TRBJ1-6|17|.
CAISETATSSYNSPLHF
TGTGCCATCAGTGAGACCGCGACGAGCTCCTATAATTCACCCCTCCACTTT
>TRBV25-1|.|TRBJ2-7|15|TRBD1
CASSVDREPFDEQYF
TGTGCCAGCAGTGTAGACAGGGAGCCGTTCGACGAGCAGTACTTC
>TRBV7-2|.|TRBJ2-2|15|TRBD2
CASSLLAAGAGELFF
TGTGCCAGCAGCTTACTTGCGGCGGGAGCCGGGGAGCTGTTTTTT
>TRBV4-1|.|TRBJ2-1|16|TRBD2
CASSQVGASGGREQFF
TGCGCCAGCAGCCAAGTGGGGGCTAGCGGGGGGAGAGAGCAGTTCTTC
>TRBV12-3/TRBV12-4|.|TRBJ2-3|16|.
CASSFSVELRTDTQYF
TGTGCCAGCAGTTTTTCCGTTGAGCTTCGCACAGATACGCAGTATTTT
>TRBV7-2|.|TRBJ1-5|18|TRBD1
CASSFLGQGRGNNQPQHF
TGTGCCAGCAGCTTTCTTGGACAGGGGAGAGGGAACAATCAGCCCCAGCATTTT
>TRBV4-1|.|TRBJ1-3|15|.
CASSPPTVRGYTIYF
TGCGCCAGCAGCCCCCCCACCGTTCGGGGCTACACCATATATTTT
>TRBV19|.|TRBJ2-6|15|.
CAVGTYFSGANVLTF
TGTGCCGTCGGGACATATTTCTCTGGGGCCAACGTCCTGACTTTC
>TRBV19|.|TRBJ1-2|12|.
CASTLGSYGYTF
TGTGCCAGTACCCTCGGGTCTTATGGCTACACCTTC
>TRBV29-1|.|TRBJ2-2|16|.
CSVEGPSDGVAGELFF
TGCAGCGTTGAAGGCCCGTCGGACGGAGTCGCCGGGGAGCTGTTTTTT